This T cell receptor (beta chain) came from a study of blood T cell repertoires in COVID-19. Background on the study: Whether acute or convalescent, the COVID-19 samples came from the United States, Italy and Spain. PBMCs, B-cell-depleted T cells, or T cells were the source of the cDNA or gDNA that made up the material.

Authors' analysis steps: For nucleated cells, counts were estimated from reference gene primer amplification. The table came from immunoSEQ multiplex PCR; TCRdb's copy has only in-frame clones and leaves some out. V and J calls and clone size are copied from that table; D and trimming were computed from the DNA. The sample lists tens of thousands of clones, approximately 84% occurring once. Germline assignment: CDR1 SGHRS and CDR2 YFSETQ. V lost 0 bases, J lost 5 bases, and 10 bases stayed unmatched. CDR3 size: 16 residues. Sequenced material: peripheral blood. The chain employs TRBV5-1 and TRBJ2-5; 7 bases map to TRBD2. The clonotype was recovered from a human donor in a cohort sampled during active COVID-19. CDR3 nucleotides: TGCGCCAGCAGCTTGGCCCAGCGGGGTGTTACGGAGACCCAGTACTTC. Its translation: CASSLAQRGVTETQYF.